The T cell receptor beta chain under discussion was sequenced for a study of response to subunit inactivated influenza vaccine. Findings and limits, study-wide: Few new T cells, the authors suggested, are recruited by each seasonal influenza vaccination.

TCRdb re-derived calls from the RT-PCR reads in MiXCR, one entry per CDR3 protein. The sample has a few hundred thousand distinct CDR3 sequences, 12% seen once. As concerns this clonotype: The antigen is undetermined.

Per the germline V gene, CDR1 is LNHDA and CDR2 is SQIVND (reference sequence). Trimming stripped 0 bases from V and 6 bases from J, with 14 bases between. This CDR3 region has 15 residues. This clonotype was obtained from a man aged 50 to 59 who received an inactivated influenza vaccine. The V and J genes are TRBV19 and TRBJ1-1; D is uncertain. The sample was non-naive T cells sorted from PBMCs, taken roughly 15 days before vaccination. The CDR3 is CASSIEVTGSAEAFF. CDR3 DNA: TGTGCCAGTAGTATAGAGGTCACGGGAAGCGCTGAAGCTTTCTTT.